In this sample, the clone carrying this TCR beta chain turned up a few times. Its antigen is not known. The germline gives CDR1 SGDLS, CDR2 YYNGEE. V dropped 0 bases and J dropped 2; count of bases not matched to a gene: 6. CDR3 length: 16 amino acids. The data were obtained in a study of response to subunit inactivated influenza vaccine. Whole-study findings and limits: The authors proposed limited new T cell recruitment per seasonal influenza vaccination.

TCRdb used MiXCR to reprocess the RT-PCR reads, holding one entry per CDR3 protein. The sample has 400,000 to 650,000 distinct CDR3 sequences; around 7.9% are singletons. This receptor was identified in a man between 50 and 69 years old who received an inactivated influenza vaccine. This sample comprised PBMCs from blood, obtained about 23 months after vaccination. The rearrangement uses TRBV9 and TRBJ2-3; 7 bases map to TRBD2. The CDR3 DNA reads TGTGCCAGCAGCGTAGATGGGGGAGGGCCCACAGATACGCAGTATTTT. Protein product: CASSVDGGGPTDTQYF.